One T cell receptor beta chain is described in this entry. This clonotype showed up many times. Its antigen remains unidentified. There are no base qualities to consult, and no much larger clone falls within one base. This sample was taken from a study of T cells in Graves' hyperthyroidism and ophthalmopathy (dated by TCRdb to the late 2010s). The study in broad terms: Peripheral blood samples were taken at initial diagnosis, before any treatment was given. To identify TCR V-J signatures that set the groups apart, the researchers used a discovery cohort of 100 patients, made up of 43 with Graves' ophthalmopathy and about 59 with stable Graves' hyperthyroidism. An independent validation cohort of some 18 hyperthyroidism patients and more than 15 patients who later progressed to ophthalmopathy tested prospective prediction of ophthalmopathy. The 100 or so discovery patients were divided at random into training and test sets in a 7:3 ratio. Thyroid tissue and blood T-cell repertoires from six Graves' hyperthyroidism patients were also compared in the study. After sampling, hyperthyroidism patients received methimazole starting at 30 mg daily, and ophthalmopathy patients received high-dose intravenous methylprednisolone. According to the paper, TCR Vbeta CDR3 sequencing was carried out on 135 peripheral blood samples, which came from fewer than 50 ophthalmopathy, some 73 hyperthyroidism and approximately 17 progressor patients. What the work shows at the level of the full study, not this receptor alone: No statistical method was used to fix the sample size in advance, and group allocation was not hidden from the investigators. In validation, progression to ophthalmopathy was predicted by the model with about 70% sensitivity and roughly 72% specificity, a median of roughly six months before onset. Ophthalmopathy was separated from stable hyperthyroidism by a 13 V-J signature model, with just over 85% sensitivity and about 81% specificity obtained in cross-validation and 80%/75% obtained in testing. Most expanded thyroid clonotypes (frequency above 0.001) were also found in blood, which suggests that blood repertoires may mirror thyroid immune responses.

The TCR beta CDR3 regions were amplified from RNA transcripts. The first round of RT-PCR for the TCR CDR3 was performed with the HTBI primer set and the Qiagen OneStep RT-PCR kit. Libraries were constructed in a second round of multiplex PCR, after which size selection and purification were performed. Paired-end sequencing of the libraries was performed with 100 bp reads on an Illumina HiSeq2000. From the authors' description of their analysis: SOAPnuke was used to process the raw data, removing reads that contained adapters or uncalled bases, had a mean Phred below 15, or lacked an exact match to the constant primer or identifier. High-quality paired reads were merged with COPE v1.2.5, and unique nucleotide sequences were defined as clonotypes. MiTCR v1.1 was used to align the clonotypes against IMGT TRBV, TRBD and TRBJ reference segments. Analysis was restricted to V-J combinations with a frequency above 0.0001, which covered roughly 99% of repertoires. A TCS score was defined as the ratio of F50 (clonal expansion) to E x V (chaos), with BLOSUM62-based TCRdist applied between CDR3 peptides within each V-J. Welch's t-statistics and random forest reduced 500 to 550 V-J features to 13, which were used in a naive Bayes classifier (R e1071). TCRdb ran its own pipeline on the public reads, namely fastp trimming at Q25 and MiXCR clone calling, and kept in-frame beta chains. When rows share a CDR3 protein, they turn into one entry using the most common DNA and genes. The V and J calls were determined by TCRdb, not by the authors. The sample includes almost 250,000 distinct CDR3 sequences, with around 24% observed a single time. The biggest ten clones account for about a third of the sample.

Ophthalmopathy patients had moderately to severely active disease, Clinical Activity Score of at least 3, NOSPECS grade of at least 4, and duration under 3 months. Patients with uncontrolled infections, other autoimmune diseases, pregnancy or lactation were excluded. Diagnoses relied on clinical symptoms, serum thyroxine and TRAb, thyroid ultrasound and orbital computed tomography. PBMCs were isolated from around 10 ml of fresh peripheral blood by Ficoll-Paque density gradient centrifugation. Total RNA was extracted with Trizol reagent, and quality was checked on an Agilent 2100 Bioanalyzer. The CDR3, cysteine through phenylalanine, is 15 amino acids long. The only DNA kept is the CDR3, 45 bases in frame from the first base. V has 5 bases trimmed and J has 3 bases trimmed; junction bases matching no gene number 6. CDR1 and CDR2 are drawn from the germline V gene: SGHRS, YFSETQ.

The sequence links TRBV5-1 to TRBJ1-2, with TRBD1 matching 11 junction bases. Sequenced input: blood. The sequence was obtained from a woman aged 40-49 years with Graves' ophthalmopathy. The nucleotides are TGCGCCAGCAGATCTCGGACAGGGGGCTACTATGGCTACACCTTC. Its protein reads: CASRSRTGGYYGYTF.